The rows below give T cell receptor beta chains drawn from one sample of a study of blood T cell repertoires in COVID-19. Assay used: immunoSEQ multiplex PCR; TCRdb lists only in-frame clones, some missing. The data contain under 300,000 clones, about nine tenths of them singletons. The sequenced material came from PBMCs or T cells enriched from blood (not recorded which). These receptors were collected from a woman aged 50 to 65 who had recovered from COVID-19. Both conserved end residues are part of each CDR3. A D gene is named only where the DNA matches it firmly. Clone size is shown for a subset of rows, as once, few, many or a class of expanded clone.

d_gene: -
abundance: -
len: 18
v_gene: TRBV27
j_gene: TRBJ1-5
CDR3nt: TGTGCCAGCAGTTCTACAATTCCCGGGACACCAAAGGATCAGCCCCAGCATTTT
CDR3aa: CASSSTIPGTPKDQPQHF

d_gene: TRBD2
abundance: -
len: 16
v_gene: TRBV19
j_gene: TRBJ2-1
CDR3nt: TGTGCCAGTAGTATCGGTGGGGGGGTCTCCTACAATGAGCAGTTCTTC
CDR3aa: CASSIGGGVSYNEQFF

d_gene: -
abundance: -
len: 12
v_gene: TRBV3-1/TRBV3-2
j_gene: TRBJ1-1
CDR3nt: TGTGCCAGCAGCCAAAGCCTAAATGAAGCTTTCTTT
CDR3aa: CASSQSLNEAFF

d_gene: TRBD1
abundance: few
len: 14
v_gene: TRBV18
j_gene: TRBJ1-1
CDR3nt: TGTGCCAGCTCACCACAGGGGGCGGACACTGAAGCTTTCTTT
CDR3aa: CASSPQGADTEAFF

d_gene: -
abundance: -
len: 15
v_gene: TRBV9
j_gene: TRBJ1-1
CDR3nt: TGTGCCAGCAGCGTAGACGAGGTAATGAACACTGAAGCTTTCTTT
CDR3aa: CASSVDEVMNTEAFF

d_gene: TRBD1
abundance: -
len: 13
v_gene: TRBV18
j_gene: TRBJ1-2
CDR3nt: TGTGCCAGCTCACCTCGGACAGGAGACGGCTACACCTTC
CDR3aa: CASSPRTGDGYTF

d_gene: -
abundance: -
len: 13
v_gene: TRBV19
j_gene: TRBJ1-1
CDR3nt: TGTGCCAGTAGTACACTTATGAACACTGAAGCTTTCTTT
CDR3aa: CASSTLMNTEAFF

d_gene: -
abundance: few
len: 14
v_gene: TRBV7-9
j_gene: TRBJ1-3
CDR3nt: TGTGCCCTGACTGTGGGAGACTCTGGAAACACCATATATTTT
CDR3aa: CALTVGDSGNTIYF

d_gene: -
abundance: -
len: 13
v_gene: TRBV12-3/TRBV12-4
j_gene: TRBJ1-1
CDR3nt: TGTGCCAGCAGCCCGGACTTGAACACTGAAGCTTTCTTT
CDR3aa: CASSPDLNTEAFF

d_gene: TRBD2
abundance: once
len: 15
v_gene: TRBV5-5
j_gene: TRBJ2-1
CDR3nt: TGTGCCAGCAGCCGGACTAGCGGGAGGGGCAATGAGCAGTTCTTC
CDR3aa: CASSRTSGRGNEQFF

d_gene: -
abundance: large
len: 14
v_gene: TRBV7-2
j_gene: TRBJ1-1
CDR3nt: TGTGCCAGCAGCTCGGGGTGGAGGGGCACTGAAGCTTTCTTT
CDR3aa: CASSSGWRGTEAFF

d_gene: TRBD2
abundance: -
len: 12
v_gene: TRBV29-1
j_gene: TRBJ2-3
CDR3nt: TGCAGCGTTAGCGGGAGGACAGATACGCAGTATTTT
CDR3aa: CSVSGRTDTQYF

d_gene: TRBD1
abundance: -
len: 15
v_gene: TRBV7-3
j_gene: TRBJ2-5
CDR3nt: TGTGCCAGCAGCTTATTAGGGGGCCATGGAGAGACCCAGTACTTC
CDR3aa: CASSLLGGHGETQYF

d_gene: -
abundance: -
len: 12
v_gene: TRBV7-8
j_gene: TRBJ2-1
CDR3nt: TGTGCCAGCAGCCGGGACGCGGGCGAGCAGTTCTTC
CDR3aa: CASSRDAGEQFF

d_gene: TRBD1
abundance: -
len: 13
v_gene: TRBV28
j_gene: TRBJ1-1
CDR3nt: TGTGCCAGCACCCGGACAGGGAATCTGGGAGCTTTCTTT
CDR3aa: CASTRTGNLGAFF

d_gene: TRBD2
abundance: -
len: 15
v_gene: TRBV6-2/TRBV6-3
j_gene: TRBJ2-7
CDR3nt: TGTGCCAGCAGTTTAGCGGGAGGGCCTCCATACGAGCAGTACTTC
CDR3aa: CASSLAGGPPYEQYF

d_gene: TRBD1
abundance: -
len: 15
v_gene: TRBV4-2
j_gene: TRBJ1-5
CDR3nt: TGTGCCAGCAGCCAAGGTACAGCAGGGGGTCAGCCCCAGCATTTT
CDR3aa: CASSQGTAGGQPQHF

d_gene: -
abundance: -
len: 15
v_gene: TRBV7-2
j_gene: TRBJ2-3
CDR3nt: TGTGCCAGCAGCTTTAGGAACTCCGTGGGAGTGAGGCAGTATTTT
CDR3aa: CASSFRNSVGVRQYF

d_gene: -
abundance: few
len: 15
v_gene: TRBV5-1
j_gene: TRBJ2-1
CDR3nt: TGCGCCAGCAGCCGATGGACAGATAATTACAATGAGCAGTTCTTC
CDR3aa: CASSRWTDNYNEQFF

d_gene: TRBD1
abundance: -
len: 13
v_gene: TRBV28
j_gene: TRBJ1-2
CDR3nt: TGTGCCAGCAGAGCAGGGGGGAACTATGGCTACACCTTC
CDR3aa: CASRAGGNYGYTF

d_gene: -
abundance: -
len: 13
v_gene: TRBV7-2
j_gene: TRBJ1-1
CDR3nt: TGTGCCAGCAGCGTTAACAGGGTCACTGAAGCTTTCTTT
CDR3aa: CASSVNRVTEAFF

d_gene: -
abundance: -
len: 12
v_gene: TRBV12-3/TRBV12-4
j_gene: TRBJ2-3
CDR3nt: TGTGCCAGCAGTTTTTATCCAGATACGCAGTATTTT
CDR3aa: CASSFYPDTQYF

d_gene: TRBD1
abundance: -
len: 16
v_gene: TRBV19
j_gene: TRBJ1-4
CDR3nt: TGTGCCAGTAGAGACAGGGGGAACGTTCCTAATGAAAAACTGTTTTTT
CDR3aa: CASRDRGNVPNEKLFF

d_gene: TRBD1
abundance: -
len: 15
v_gene: TRBV7-2
j_gene: TRBJ1-4
CDR3nt: TGTGCCAGCAGCTTAGGGGACAGATCGAATGAAAAACTGTTTTTT
CDR3aa: CASSLGDRSNEKLFF

d_gene: -
abundance: -
len: 14
v_gene: TRBV6-5
j_gene: TRBJ1-1
CDR3nt: TGTGCCAGCAGCCGGGATTTAGCCGGCGCTGAAGCTTTCTTT
CDR3aa: CASSRDLAGAEAFF

d_gene: TRBD2
abundance: -
len: 17
v_gene: TRBV19
j_gene: TRBJ2-2
CDR3nt: TGTGCCAGTAGTATAGATGTCGGGACTAGTGTCACCGGGGAGCTGTTTTTT
CDR3aa: CASSIDVGTSVTGELFF

d_gene: -
abundance: -
len: 12
v_gene: TRBV29-1
j_gene: TRBJ1-4
CDR3nt: TGCAGCGTACAGGGCGCGGATGAAAAACTGTTTTTT
CDR3aa: CSVQGADEKLFF

d_gene: -
abundance: -
len: 17
v_gene: TRBV4-2
j_gene: TRBJ1-3
CDR3nt: TGTGCCAGCAGCCAAGTCCCTGCAGGCAACTCTGGAAACACCATATATTTT
CDR3aa: CASSQVPAGNSGNTIYF

d_gene: -
abundance: -
len: 15
v_gene: TRBV9
j_gene: TRBJ1-1
CDR3nt: TGTGCCAGCAGCGTAGTAGTTCGAGGGAACACTGAAGCTTTCTTT
CDR3aa: CASSVVVRGNTEAFF

d_gene: TRBD2
abundance: -
len: 12
v_gene: TRBV3-1/TRBV3-2
j_gene: TRBJ2-1
CDR3nt: TGTGCCAGCGGGGGACTAGCTAATGAGCAGTTCTTC
CDR3aa: CASGGLANEQFF

d_gene: -
abundance: -
len: 16
v_gene: TRBV11-1
j_gene: TRBJ1-6
CDR3nt: TGTGCCAGCAGCTTTTACAGGAGCTCCTATAATTCACCCCTCCACTTT
CDR3aa: CASSFYRSSYNSPLHF

d_gene: TRBD1
abundance: -
len: 14
v_gene: TRBV30
j_gene: TRBJ1-5
CDR3nt: TGTGCCTGGGGACAGGGGAGAAGCAATCAGCCCCAGCATTTT
CDR3aa: CAWGQGRSNQPQHF

d_gene: TRBD1
abundance: few
len: 15
v_gene: TRBV19
j_gene: TRBJ1-1
CDR3nt: TGTGCCAGTAGGAATGCGACAGGGATGAACACTGAAGCTTTCTTT
CDR3aa: CASRNATGMNTEAFF